Listed here are 10 T cell receptor beta chains from one sample, sequenced in a study of immune characteristics of hereditary and idiopathic chronic pancreatitis. Clones were read by immunoSEQ multiplex PCR, and TCRdb kept only the in-frame ones, dropping some. The table includes about 14,000 clones, less than 75% detected once. Chronic pancreatitis tissue was collected during total pancreatectomy with islet autotransplantation. Specimen: pancreas tissue with hereditary chronic pancreatitis. The receptors come from a human donor with chronic pancreatitis.

The rearrangement uses TRBV7-6 and TRBJ2-6; possibly TRBD1 or TRBD2 for D (5 bases each). CDR1 is SGHVS and CDR2 is FNYEAQ in the germline V gene. The CDR3 is 18 amino acids. Trimming left V 2 bases short and J 0 bases short, with 14 bases between. The CDR3 nucleotides are TGTGCCAGCAGCTTAACCGCCGTGAGGGGCTCTGGGGCCAACGTCCTGACTTTC. This sequence encodes CASSLTAVRGSGANVLTF.

This rearrangement joins TRBV28 to TRBJ2-1, with 13 bases identical to TRBD2. V shed 2 bases and J 9 bases; nucleotides not matched to a gene: 7. CDR1 MDHEN and CDR2 SYDVKM come from the germline V gene. The CDR3 contains 16 residues. The DNA for the CDR3 is TGTGCCAGCAGTTTAGGACTAGCGGGAGAGGGGCCTGAGCAGTTCTTC. Translation gives CASSLGLAGEGPEQFF.

This chain links TRBV10-3 with TRBJ2-3; 11 nucleotides align to TRBD2. Germline V gene sequence: CDR1 ENHRY, CDR2 SYGVKD. The CDR3 is made up of 16 amino acids. The V segment lost 4 bases and the J segment 0 bases; nucleotides outside the gene matches: 3. CDR3 loop: CAISAGLADSTDTQYF. Here the CDR3 DNA reads TGTGCCATCAGTGCGGGACTAGCGGATAGCACAGATACGCAGTATTTT.

This chain connects TRBV4-1 to TRBJ2-7; a weak D match, TRBD2 (6 bases). Per germline, CDR1 MGHRA and CDR2 YSYEKL. The ends were cut back, 1 base at V and 3 bases at J, with 16 bases in the middle. The length of the CDR3 is 16 residues. CDR3 DNA: TGCGCCAGCAGCCAAGTCTGGGGTAGCGGACTCTACGAGCAGTACTTC. Its protein is CASSQVWGSGLYEQYF.

V usage is TRBV4-1 and J usage is TRBJ2-7, with D perhaps matching TRBD2 (6 bases). The CDR3 runs to 15 residues. Between the trimmed V and J ends, which lost 0 bases and 4 bases, there was a span of 13 bases. Per germline, CDR1 MGHRA and CDR2 YSYEKL. This CDR3 is CASSQESSTSYEQYF. As DNA, the CDR3 is TGCGCCAGCAGCCAAGAATCCTCGACTAGTTACGAGCAGTACTTC.

The chain uses TRBV4-2 and TRBJ2-2, with TRBD2 matching 11 bases. This CDR3 is built from 16 residues. In germline, CDR1 is LGHNA, CDR2 YNFKEQ. J gave up 7 bases and V 0 bases, and 4 bases lay outside the gene matches. CDR3 nucleotides: TGTGCCAGCAGCCAAGAACTAGCGGGAGTGGGCGGGGAGCTGTTTTTT. Residues: CASSQELAGVGGELFF.

The V call is TRBV6-1, the J call TRBJ2-2, with TRBD2 matching over 9 bases. Germline lookup yields CDR1 MNHNS and CDR2 SASEGT. The CDR3 covers 15 residues. The J segment lost 8 bases and the V segment lost 2 bases, leaving 6 bases of the junction unmatched. The CDR3: CASSEYAGGRGELFF. CDR3 DNA sequence: TGTGCCAGCAGTGAATATGCGGGAGGGCGAGGGGAGCTGTTTTTT.

CDR3 residues: CASSLGTTDTQYF. CDR3 DNA sequence: TGCGCCAGCAGCCTGGGAACTACAGATACGCAGTATTTT. The V and J genes are TRBV5-1 and TRBJ2-3, with D unclear. Germline V CDR1 and CDR2: SGHRS, YFSETQ. V lost 4 bases and J 3 bases, leaving 9 bases between the germline ends. The CDR3 is 13 amino acids.

The rearrangement joins TRBV30 to TRBJ2-2; 10 bases line up with TRBD1. J lost 3 bases, V lost 5 bases, and 6 bases had no gene match. Germline assignment: CDR1 GTSNPN and CDR2 SVGIG (reference sequence). The CDR3 loop spans 15 amino acids. CDR3 protein: CAWRTGTGDTGELFF. CDR3 in DNA: TGTGCCTGGCGTACCGGGACAGGGGACACCGGGGAGCTGTTTTTT.

The DNA of the CDR3 is TGTGCCAGCAGCGCCGCCGGGAGGGCCCTCGAACAGGAGTTCTTC. Translating it yields CASSAAGRALEQEFF. The chain has TRBV21-1 and TRBJ2-1; no DNA check was done on the table's D call, TRBD2. TRBV21-1 is a known pseudogene. The CDR3 runs 15 residues.